These 15 T cell receptor beta chains were all obtained from the same sample, sequenced in a study of shared clonotypes between healthy human individuals. The method was immunoSEQ multiplex PCR; TCRdb's version includes in-frame clones alone and lacks a portion of them. The sample lists some 1 million clones, roughly 70% occurring once. Input material: memory CD4+ T cells sorted from blood. Subset here: CD45RA-negative fraction. These receptor sequences come from a young man in good health.

V gene TRBV10-2 combines with J gene TRBJ2-1, with 9 bases lining up with TRBD1. Germline V gives CDR1 WSHSY, CDR2 SAAADI. This CDR3 has 16 residues. Trimming at V came to 4 bases and at J to 9 bases, leaving 13 bases not matched to a gene. DNA of the CDR3: TGCGCCAGCAGTGTCGTTCCGTGGGGACAGGGTGTTGAGCAGTTCTTC. It codes for CASSVVPWGQGVEQFF.

The chain is built from TRBV29-1 and TRBJ2-1, with a possible D match to TRBD2 (6 bases). This CDR3 comprises 13 residues. CDR1 SQVTM and CDR2 ANQGSEA come from the germline V gene. Trimming stripped 3 bases from V and 2 bases from J, with 8 bases between. DNA for the CDR3: TGCAGCGTTGAGACTAGAGCCTACAATGAGCAGTTCTTC. Amino acid sequence: CSVETRAYNEQFF.

The V gene is TRBV5-1, the J gene TRBJ2-1; TRBD2 is a possible D gene (5 bases). Between the trimmed V and J ends, which lost 2 bases and 3 bases, there was a span of 6 bases. CDR1 is SGHRS and CDR2 is YFSETQ in the germline V gene. This CDR3 has 13 amino acids. The CDR3 DNA reads as TGCGCCAGCAGCTTACGGGACTACAATGAGCAGTTCTTC. This encodes CASSLRDYNEQFF.

This clone was counted at least ten times. Other DNA sequences in this sample translate to the same CDR3. This chain uses TRBV6-1 with TRBJ1-4; 12 bases are shared with TRBD1. Unmatched junction bases numbered 4, after V lost 4 bases and J lost 4 bases. The CDR3 sequence is 16 residues long. From germline, CDR1 is MNHNS and CDR2 SASEGT. CDR3 region: CASSGGQGAGNEKLFF. As DNA, the CDR3 is TGTGCCAGCAGTGGGGGACAGGGGGCAGGTAATGAAAAACTGTTTTTT.

This clone was seen only a few times. This sequence joins TRBV4-1 and TRBJ1-1, with D possibly TRBD1 on 5 matching bases. V lost 4 bases and J 0 bases, leaving 12 bases between the germline ends. CDR1 and CDR2 (germline): MGHRA, YSYEKL. The CDR3 is made up of 15 amino acids. The CDR3 protein is CASSPLGQLNTEAFF. The CDR3 coding sequence is TGCGCCAGCAGCCCCCTGGGGCAGCTGAACACTGAAGCTTTCTTT.

This clone was detected a few times. Written as DNA, the CDR3 is TGTGCTAGTGGTTTGGTCTCGGCAGGCAATGAAAAACTGTTTTTT. Encoded protein: CASGLVSAGNEKLFF. The chain is built from TRBV12-5 and TRBJ1-4; D unclear. The V gene's germline CDR1 is LGHNT and CDR2 FRNRAP. The CDR3 sequence is 15 residues long. V shed 0 bases and J shed 5 bases, with 10 bases lying between them.

This chain links TRBV29-1 with TRBJ1-1, with 7 bases fitting TRBD1. The CDR3 sequence is 13 residues long. V lost 4 bases and J lost 8; bases outside the gene matches: 10. From germline, CDR1 is SQVTM and CDR2 ANQGSEA. The CDR3 DNA reads TGCAGCGTTGGTCCCGGTACAGGGGCAGAAGCTTTCTTT. Amino acid sequence: CSVGPGTGAEAFF. The whole variable domain, remainder taken from reference TRBV29-1 and TRBJ1-1, is SAVISQKPSRDICQRGTSLTIQCQVDSQVTMMFWYRQQPGQSLTLIATANQGSEATYESGFVIDKFPISRPNLTFSTLTVSNMSPEDSSIYLCSVGPGTGAEAFFGQGTRLTVV.

This rearrangement joins TRBV18 to TRBJ2-3; D unresolved. CDR3 length equals 14 residues. Trimming pared 2 bases from V and 6 bases from J, leaving 12 bases between. Germline lookup yields CDR1 KGHSH and CDR2 LQKENI. Here the CDR3 reads CASSPSDSRDTQYF. In DNA form, the CDR3 reads TGTGCCAGCTCACCATCTGACTCAAGGGATACGCAGTATTTT.

The chain has TRBV2 and TRBJ2-3; D is ambiguous. Trimming took 3 bases from V and 1 from J, leaving 5 bases between them. Germline values: CDR1 SNHLY, CDR2 FYNNEI. CDR3 length: 13 amino acids. The CDR3 DNA is TGTGCCAGCAGTGATTGGGGCACAGATACGCAGTATTTT. Translation gives CASSDWGTDTQYF.

The chain uses TRBV5-5 and TRBJ2-7, with TRBD2 matching over 8 bases. Losses at the gene ends were 4 bases for V and 3 bases for J; bases not matched to a gene: 9. CDR3 size: 15 residues. The germline gives CDR1 SGHKS, CDR2 YYEKEE (reference sequence). CDR3: CASSSTNSGVYEQYF. CDR3 DNA: TGTGCCAGCAGCAGTACGAATAGCGGGGTCTACGAGCAGTACTTC.

The rearrangement links TRBV7-2 to TRBJ1-2, with a possible D match to TRBD1 (5 bases). This CDR3 is 18 amino acids long. V dropped 4 bases and J dropped 4 bases, with 25 bases sitting between them. From germline, CDR1 is SGHTA and CDR2 FQGNSA. CDR3: CASSSRRGQGSRPYGYTF. In nucleotides, the CDR3 is TGTGCCAGCAGCTCGAGAAGGGGCCAGGGATCAAGACCCTATGGCTACACCTTC.

With respect to this clone: Other DNA sequences in the sample encode the same CDR3. The chain carries TRBV20-1 and TRBJ1-5; D is ambiguous. Germline loops: CDR1 DFQATT, CDR2 SNEGSKA (reference sequence). The V and J ends lost 5 bases and 9 bases respectively, with 8 bases between them. This CDR3 contains 10 residues. CDR3 sequence reads: CSAGTVPQHF. CDR3 sequence (DNA): TGCAGTGCTGGTACCGTGCCCCAGCATTTT.

V usage is TRBV6-5 and J usage is TRBJ2-1; D is possibly TRBD1 or TRBD2 (5 bases each). The CDR3 extends over 13 amino acids. CDR1 is MNHEY and CDR2 is SVGAGI in the germline V gene. V lost 4 bases, J lost 15 bases, and 19 bases lay in between. CDR3 amino acids: CASSSLGPQKRFF. CDR3 sequence (DNA): TGTGCCAGCAGTTCCTTGGGACCCCAAAAGAGGTTCTTC.

In the case of this clone: With a much larger clone just one base away, this may be a read error. Here the CDR3 reads CASSDEGCSNQPQHF. The CDR3, as DNA: TGTGCCAGCAGTGATGAGGGATGTAGCAATCAGCCCCAGCATTTT. V gene TRBV25-1 combines with J gene TRBJ1-5; no clear D gene. The CDR3 totals 15 residues. The germline V gene encodes CDR1 MGHDK and CDR2 SYGVNS. The V end lost 3 bases, the J end lost 0 bases, and 9 bases lay between the germline ends.

This clone was observed once. The rearrangement joins TRBV11-2 to TRBJ2-4; 8 bases agree with TRBD2. The V segment lost 5 bases and the J segment 9 bases; nucleotides outside the gene matches: 12. This CDR3 has 15 residues. Looked up from germline, CDR1 is SGHAT and CDR2 is FQNNGV. The CDR3 DNA is TGTGCCAGCAGCCCAGCGGGAGTCGTGGGAGGCATTCAGTACTTC. Its protein is CASSPAGVVGGIQYF. Full variable domain (missing parts from reference TRBV11-2 and TRBJ2-4): EAGVAQSPRYKIIEKRQSVAFWCNPISGHATLYWYQQILGQGPKLLIQFQNNGVVDDSQLPKDRFSAERLKGVDSTLKIQPAKLEDSAVYLCASSPAGVVGGIQYFGAGTRLSVL.